This TCR beta chain is drawn from a study of blood T cells in healthy people across ages. Study-level background: Through template switching, about one barcoded beta molecule was captured per two T cells, as measured in model experiments.

A remark on this clonotype: Its antigen is undetermined.

The CDR3 has 17 amino acids. The V end was cut by 1 base, the J end by 1 base, with 13 bases between. Germline V gives CDR1 MGHDK, CDR2 SYGVNS. A second PCR, run for roughly 7 to 11 cycles, used a sample-barcoded 5' primer plus a J-beta primer mix. TCRdb re-analysed the 5' RACE reads in MiXCR, keeping a single row per CDR3 protein. The table lists 700,000 to 800,000 distinct CDR3 sequences, 35% to 45% of them singletons, with 20% to 25% in the top ten. Study results and caveats: Significant beta diversity loss was already apparent by age approximately 40, declining roughly linearly.

Drawn from each donor were around 9.1 milliliters of peripheral blood. This TCR derives from a woman aged 55 to 70 in good health. The specimen sequenced was blood. The chain recombines TRBV25-1 with TRBJ2-2; weak D call: TRBD2 (5 bases). CDR3 sequence reads: CASSESGMNRNTGELFF. The DNA for the CDR3 is TGTGCCAGCAGTGAATCGGGAATGAACAGGAACACCGGGGAGCTGTTTTTT.